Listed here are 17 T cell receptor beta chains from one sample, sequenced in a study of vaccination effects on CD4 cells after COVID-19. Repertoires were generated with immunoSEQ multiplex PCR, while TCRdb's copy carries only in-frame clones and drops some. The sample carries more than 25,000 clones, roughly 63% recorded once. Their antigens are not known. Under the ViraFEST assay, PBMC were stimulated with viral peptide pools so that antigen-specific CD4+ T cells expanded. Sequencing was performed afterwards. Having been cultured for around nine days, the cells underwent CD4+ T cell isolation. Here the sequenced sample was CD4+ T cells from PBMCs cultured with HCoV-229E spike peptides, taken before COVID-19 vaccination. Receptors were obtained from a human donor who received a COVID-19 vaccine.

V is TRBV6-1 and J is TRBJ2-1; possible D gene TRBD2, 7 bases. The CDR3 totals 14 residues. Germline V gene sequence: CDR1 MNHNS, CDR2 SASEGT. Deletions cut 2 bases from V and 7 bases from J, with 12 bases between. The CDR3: CASSEWRGRNEQFF. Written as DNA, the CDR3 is TGTGCCAGCAGTGAATGGCGGGGGCGAAATGAGCAGTTCTTC.

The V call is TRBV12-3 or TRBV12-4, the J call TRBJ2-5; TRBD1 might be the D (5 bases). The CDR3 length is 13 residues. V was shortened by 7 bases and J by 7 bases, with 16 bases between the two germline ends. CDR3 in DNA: TGTGCCAGCACCGTACAGGAGTTGGGGACCCAGTACTTC. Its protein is CASTVQELGTQYF.

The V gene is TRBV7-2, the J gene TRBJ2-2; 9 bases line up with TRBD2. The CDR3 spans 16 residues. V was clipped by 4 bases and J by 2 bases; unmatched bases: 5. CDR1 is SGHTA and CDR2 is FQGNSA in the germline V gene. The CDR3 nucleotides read TGTGCCAGCAGCTCGACCGGGACTAGCAACACCGGGGAGCTGTTTTTT. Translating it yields CASSSTGTSNTGELFF.

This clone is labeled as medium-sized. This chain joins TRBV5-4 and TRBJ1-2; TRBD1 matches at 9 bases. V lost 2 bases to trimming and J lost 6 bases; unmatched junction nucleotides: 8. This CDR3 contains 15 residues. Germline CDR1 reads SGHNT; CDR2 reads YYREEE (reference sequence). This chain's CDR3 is CASSFPPGQGDGYTF. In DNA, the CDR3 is TGTGCCAGCAGCTTCCCTCCGGGACAGGGCGATGGCTACACCTTC.

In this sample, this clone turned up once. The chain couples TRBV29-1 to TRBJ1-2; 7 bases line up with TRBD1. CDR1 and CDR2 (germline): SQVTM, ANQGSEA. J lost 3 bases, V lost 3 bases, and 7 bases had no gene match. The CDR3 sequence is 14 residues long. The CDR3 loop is CSVEGPGQYYGYTF. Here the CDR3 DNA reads TGCAGCGTTGAGGGACCGGGACAGTACTATGGCTACACCTTC.

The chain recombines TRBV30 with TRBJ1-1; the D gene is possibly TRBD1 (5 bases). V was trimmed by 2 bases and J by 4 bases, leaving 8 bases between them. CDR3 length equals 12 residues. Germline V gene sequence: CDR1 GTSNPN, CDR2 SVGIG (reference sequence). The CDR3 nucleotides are TGTGCCTGGAGTTCAGGGATCACTGAAGCTTTCTTT. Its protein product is CAWSSGITEAFF. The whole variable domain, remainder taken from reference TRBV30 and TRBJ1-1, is SQTIHQWPATLVQPVGSPLSLECTVEGTSNPNLYWYRQAAGRGLQLLFYSVGIGQISSEVPQNLSASRPQDRQFILSSKKLLLSDSGFYLCAWSSGITEAFFGQGTRLTVV.

The CDR3 nucleotides read TGTGCCAGCACAGACCGGCCAGGGCTTTCCTACGAGCAGTACTTC. This encodes CASTDRPGLSYEQYF. J is TRBJ2-7 and V is TRBV5-6; perhaps TRBD1 as D (5 bases). This CDR3 is 15 amino acids long. V was clipped by 6 bases and J by 1 base, with 17 bases between them. CDR1 SGHDT and CDR2 YYEEEE come from the germline V gene.

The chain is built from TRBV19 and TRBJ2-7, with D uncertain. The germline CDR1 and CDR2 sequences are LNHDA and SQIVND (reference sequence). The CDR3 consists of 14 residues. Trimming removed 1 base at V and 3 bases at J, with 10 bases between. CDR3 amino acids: CASSIGPSNYEQYF. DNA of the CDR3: TGTGCCAGTAGTATAGGACCCTCTAACTACGAGCAGTACTTC.

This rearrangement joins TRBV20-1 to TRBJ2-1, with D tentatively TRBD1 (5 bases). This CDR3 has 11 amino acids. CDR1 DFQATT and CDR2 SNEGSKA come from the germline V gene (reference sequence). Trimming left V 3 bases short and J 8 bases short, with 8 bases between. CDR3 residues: CSASGRDEQFF. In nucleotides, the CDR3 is TGCAGTGCTAGCGGCAGGGATGAGCAGTTCTTC.

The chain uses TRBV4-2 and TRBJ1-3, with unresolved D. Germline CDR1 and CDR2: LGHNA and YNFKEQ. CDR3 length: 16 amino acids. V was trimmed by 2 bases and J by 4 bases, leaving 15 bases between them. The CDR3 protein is CASSQRTAATGNTIYF. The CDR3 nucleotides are TGTGCCAGCAGCCAAAGGACGGCAGCCACAGGAAACACCATATATTTT.

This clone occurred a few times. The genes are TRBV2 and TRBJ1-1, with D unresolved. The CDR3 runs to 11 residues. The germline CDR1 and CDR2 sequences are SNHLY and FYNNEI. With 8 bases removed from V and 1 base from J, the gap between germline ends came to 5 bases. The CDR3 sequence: CASEKNTEAFF. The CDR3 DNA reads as TGTGCCAGCGAAAAGAACACTGAAGCTTTCTTT. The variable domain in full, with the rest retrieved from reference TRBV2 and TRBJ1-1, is EPEVTQTPSHQVTQMGQEVILRCVPISNHLYFYWYRQILGQKVEFLVSFYNNEISEKSEIFDDQFSVERPDGSNFTLKIRSTKLEDSAMYFCASEKNTEAFFGQGTRLTVV.

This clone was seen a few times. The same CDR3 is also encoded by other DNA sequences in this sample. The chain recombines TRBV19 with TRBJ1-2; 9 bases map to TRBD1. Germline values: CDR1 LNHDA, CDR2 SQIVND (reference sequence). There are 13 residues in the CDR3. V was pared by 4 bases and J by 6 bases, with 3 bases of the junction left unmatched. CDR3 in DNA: TGTGCCAGTAGTACAACAGGGGGCGATGGCTACACCTTC. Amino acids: CASSTTGGDGYTF. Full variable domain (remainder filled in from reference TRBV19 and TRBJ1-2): DGGITQSPKYLFRKEGQNVTLSCEQNLNHDAMYWYRQDPGQGLRLIYYSQIVNDFQKGDIAEGYSVSREKKESFPLTVTSAQKNPTAFYLCASSTTGGDGYTFGSGTRLTVV.

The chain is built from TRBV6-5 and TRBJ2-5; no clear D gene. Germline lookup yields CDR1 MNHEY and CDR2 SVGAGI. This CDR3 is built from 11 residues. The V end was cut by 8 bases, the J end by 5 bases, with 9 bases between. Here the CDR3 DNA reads TGTGCCAGCTCCCTGGGGGAGACCCAGTACTTC. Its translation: CASSLGETQYF.

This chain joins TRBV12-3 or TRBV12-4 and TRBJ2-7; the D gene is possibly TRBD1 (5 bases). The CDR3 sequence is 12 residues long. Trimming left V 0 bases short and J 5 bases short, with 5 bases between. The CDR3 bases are TGTGCCAGCAGTTTAGCGACAGACGAGCAGTACTTC. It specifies CASSLATDEQYF.

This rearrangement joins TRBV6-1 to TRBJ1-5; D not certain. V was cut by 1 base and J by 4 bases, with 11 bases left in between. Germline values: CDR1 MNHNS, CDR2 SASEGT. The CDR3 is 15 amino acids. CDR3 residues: CASSEVMEGNQPQHF. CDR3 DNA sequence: TGTGCCAGCAGTGAAGTGATGGAGGGAAATCAGCCCCAGCATTTT.

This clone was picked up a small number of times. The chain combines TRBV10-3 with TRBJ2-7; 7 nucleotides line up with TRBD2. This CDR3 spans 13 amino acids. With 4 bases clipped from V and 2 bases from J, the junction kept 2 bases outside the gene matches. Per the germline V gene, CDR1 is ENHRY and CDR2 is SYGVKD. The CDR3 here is CAISGGGTYEQYF. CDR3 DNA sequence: TGTGCCATCAGTGGGGGGGGTACCTACGAGCAGTACTTC.

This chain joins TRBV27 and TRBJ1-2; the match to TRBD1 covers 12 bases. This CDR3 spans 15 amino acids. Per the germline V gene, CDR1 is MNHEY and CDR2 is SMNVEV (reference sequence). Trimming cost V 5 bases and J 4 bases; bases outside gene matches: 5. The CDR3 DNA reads TGTGCCAGCAGTCAGGGGACAGGGGGCTTCTATGGCTACACCTTC. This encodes CASSQGTGGFYGYTF.